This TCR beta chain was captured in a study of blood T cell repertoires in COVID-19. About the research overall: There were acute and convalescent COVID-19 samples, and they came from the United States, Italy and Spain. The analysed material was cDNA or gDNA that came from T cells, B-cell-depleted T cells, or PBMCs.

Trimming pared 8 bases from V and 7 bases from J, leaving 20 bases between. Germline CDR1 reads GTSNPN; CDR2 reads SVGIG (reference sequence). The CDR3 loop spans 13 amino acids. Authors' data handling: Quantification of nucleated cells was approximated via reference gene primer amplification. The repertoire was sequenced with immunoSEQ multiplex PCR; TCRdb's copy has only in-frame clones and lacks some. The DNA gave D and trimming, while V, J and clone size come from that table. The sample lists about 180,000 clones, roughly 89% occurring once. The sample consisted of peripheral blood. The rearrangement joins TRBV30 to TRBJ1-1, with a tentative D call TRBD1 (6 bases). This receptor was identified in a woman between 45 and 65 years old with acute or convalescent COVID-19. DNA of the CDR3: TGTGCCCGATCTACAGGGTTTGGTGATGAAGCTTTCTTT. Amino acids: CARSTGFGDEAFF.